These 15 T cell receptor beta chains share one sample of origin, sequenced in a study of shared clonotypes between healthy human individuals. It was CD45RO-negative cells, positively selected for CCR7, that made up naive CD8 cells, with terminally differentiated effector memory CD45RA+ cells excluded. Using immunoSEQ multiplex PCR, the repertoire was profiled, and TCRdb retains in-frame clones only, with some absent. This table has about 2,100,000 clones, 85% to 95% appearing once. The sample comprised naive CD8+ T cells from PBMCs. The receptors derive from a young man in good health. Some clones in this sample may be carry-over from other donors' samples.

The gene calls are TRBV4-1 and TRBJ2-7; no definite D call. Trimming shortened V by 1 base and J by 4 bases, and 17 bases separated the two germline ends. This CDR3 spans 16 amino acids. Looked up from germline, CDR1 is MGHRA and CDR2 is YSYEKL. The CDR3 DNA reads TGCGCCAGCAGCCAAGGTCGGTCACAGTACCCTTACGAGCAGTACTTC. It yields the protein CASSQGRSQYPYEQYF.

The chain employs TRBV4-1 and TRBJ1-4, with a weak D call TRBD1 (5 bases). Trimming took off 2 bases at V and 7 bases at J, with 14 bases between the two ends. The CDR3 contains 15 residues. Germline V lookup: CDR1 MGHRA, CDR2 YSYEKL. This CDR3 reads CASSQSTGSGEKLFF. The CDR3, as DNA: TGCGCCAGCAGCCAAAGCACAGGTTCCGGTGAAAAACTGTTTTTT.

The chain couples TRBV6-1 to TRBJ2-2; possibly TRBD1 or TRBD2 for D (5 bases each). The CDR3 extends over 15 amino acids. Germline CDR1 MNHNS, CDR2 SASEGT. The V end was cut by 0 bases, the J end by 8 bases, with 13 bases between. This chain's CDR3 is CASSEAIEGWGELFF. In DNA form, the CDR3 reads TGTGCCAGCAGTGAAGCGATTGAGGGGTGGGGGGAGCTGTTTTTT.

CDR3 amino acids: CASSFDFGNTEAFF. In DNA form, the CDR3 reads TGTGCCAGCAGTTTTGACTTTGGGAACACTGAAGCTTTCTTT. The chain is built from TRBV27 and TRBJ1-1; D is undetermined. The germline V gene has CDR1 MNHEY and CDR2 SMNVEV (reference sequence). V lost 3 bases and J 1 base, leaving 9 bases between the germline ends. The CDR3 runs 14 residues.

V gene TRBV7-9 combines with J gene TRBJ2-7, with D perhaps TRBD1 or TRBD2 (6 bases each). CDR1 is SEHNR, CDR2 FQNEAQ, per germline (reference sequence). The CDR3 consists of 15 residues. Trimming stripped 5 bases from V and 4 bases from J, with 18 bases between. The CDR3 sequence is CASSTEGGKRYEQYF. DNA for the CDR3: TGTGCCAGCAGCACAGAAGGGGGGAAGAGGTACGAGCAGTACTTC. The full variable domain, its missing parts supplied by reference TRBV7-9 and TRBJ2-7, is DTGVSQNPRHKITKRGQNVTFRCDPISEHNRLYWYRQTLGQGPEFLTYFQNEAQLEKSRLLSDRFSAERPKGSFSTLEIQRTEQGDSAMYLCASSTEGGKRYEQYFGPGTRLTVT.

This clone was seen just once. The chain couples TRBV4-1 to TRBJ2-7, with TRBD1 identical over 8 bases. The CDR3 runs 15 residues. V was pared by 1 base and J by 5 bases, with 7 bases of the junction left unmatched. Germline V CDR1 and CDR2: MGHRA, YSYEKL. For the CDR3, the DNA is TGCGCCAGCAGCCAAGTTCCCGACAGGGGCAACGAGCAGTACTTC. It specifies CASSQVPDRGNEQYF.

This clone has more than one count but fewer than ten. The chain carries TRBV30 and TRBJ1-1; tentative D call: TRBD1 (6 bases). Germline V gene lookup returns CDR1 GTSNPN and CDR2 SVGIG (reference sequence). The CDR3 runs to 15 residues. Between the trimmed V and J ends, which lost 1 base and 1 base, there was a span of 13 bases. This CDR3 reads CAWSAEQGTNTEAFF. The CDR3 DNA reads as TGTGCCTGGAGTGCGGAACAGGGTACGAACACTGAAGCTTTCTTT. The full variable domain, in which reference TRBV30 and TRBJ1-1 provide the parts outside the CDR3, is SQTIHQWPATLVQPVGSPLSLECTVEGTSNPNLYWYRQAAGRGLQLLFYSVGIGQISSEVPQNLSASRPQDRQFILSSKKLLLSDSGFYLCAWSAEQGTNTEAFFGQGTRLTVV.

This clone has more than one count but fewer than ten. The V call is TRBV19, the J call TRBJ1-5; 9 bases are shared with TRBD1. Germline trimming cut 3 bases from V and 2 bases from J; bases unmatched to any gene: 2. The length of the CDR3 is 15 residues. Germline CDR1 is LNHDA and CDR2 is SQIVND (reference sequence). The CDR3: CASSIWTGGNQPQHF. The CDR3 DNA is TGTGCCAGTAGTATTTGGACAGGGGGCAATCAGCCCCAGCATTTT. Drawing the rest from reference TRBV19 and TRBJ1-5, the complete variable domain is DGGITQSPKYLFRKEGQNVTLSCEQNLNHDAMYWYRQDPGQGLRLIYYSQIVNDFQKGDIAEGYSVSREKKESFPLTVTSAQKNPTAFYLCASSIWTGGNQPQHFGDGTRLSIL.

The chain recombines TRBV7-6 with TRBJ1-5; D unresolved. Between the trimmed V and J ends, which lost 5 bases and 6 bases, there was a span of 20 bases. The CDR3 extends over 16 amino acids. CDR1 is SGHVS, CDR2 FNYEAQ, per germline. The CDR3 sequence is CASSRWHDQPGQPQHF. Here the CDR3 DNA reads TGTGCCAGCAGCCGGTGGCACGATCAGCCTGGTCAGCCCCAGCATTTT.

This clone was counted a single time. The chain joins TRBV18 to TRBJ2-7; tentative D call: TRBD2 (6 bases). The CDR3 has 16 amino acids. Deletions cut 0 bases from V and 0 bases from J, with 12 bases between. Per germline, CDR1 KGHSH and CDR2 LQKENI. CDR3 protein: CASSPPPAGFSYEQYF. DNA of the CDR3: TGTGCCAGCTCACCACCCCCGGCGGGGTTCTCCTACGAGCAGTACTTC.

V usage is TRBV27 and J usage is TRBJ2-7; D perhaps matches TRBD2 (6 bases). Germline V lookup: CDR1 MNHEY, CDR2 SMNVEV (reference sequence). The V end lost 5 bases, the J end lost 3 bases, and 14 bases lay between the germline ends. The CDR3 covers 14 residues. CDR3 sequence reads: CASSENAGSYEQYF. CDR3 coding DNA: TGTGCCAGCAGTGAGAACGCCGGGAGCTACGAGCAGTACTTC.

On this clone itself: Other DNA sequences in the same sample also yield this CDR3. V usage is TRBV19 and J usage is TRBJ2-2; D is uncertain. V lost 0 bases and J 5 bases, leaving 7 bases between the germline ends. From germline, CDR1 is LNHDA and CDR2 SQIVND (reference sequence). This CDR3 has 14 residues. In DNA form, the CDR3 reads TGTGCCAGTAGTATAGATCTAGAGACCGGGGAGCTGTTTTTT. The encoded protein is CASSIDLETGELFF.

The chain is built from TRBV7-9 and TRBJ1-3; 7 bases line up with TRBD1. Germline CDR1 SEHNR, CDR2 FQNEAQ (reference sequence). The CDR3 length is 17 residues. The J segment lost 0 bases and the V segment lost 2 bases, leaving 7 bases of the junction unmatched. Here the CDR3 DNA reads TGTGCCAGCAGCTTACAGGGCGGGGACAGCTCTGGAAACACCATATATTTT. This sequence encodes CASSLQGGDSSGNTIYF. Variable domain in full (rest from reference TRBV7-9 and TRBJ1-3): DTGVSQNPRHKITKRGQNVTFRCDPISEHNRLYWYRQTLGQGPEFLTYFQNEAQLEKSRLLSDRFSAERPKGSFSTLEIQRTEQGDSAMYLCASSLQGGDSSGNTIYFGEGSWLTVV.

CDR3 protein: CASSEMVGTSLFF. CDR3 in DNA: TGTGCCAGCAGTGAAATGGTGGGGACTAGCCTGTTCTTC. This chain uses TRBV25-1 with TRBJ2-1; TRBD2 aligns across 9 bases. CDR3 size: 13 residues. Germline CDR1 is MGHDK and CDR2 is SYGVNS. V lost 2 bases, J lost 15 bases, and 8 bases stayed unmatched. Full variable domain (rest looked up from reference TRBV25-1 and TRBJ2-1): EADIYQTPRYLVIGTGKKITLECSQTMGHDKMYWYQQDPGMELHLIHYSYGVNSTEKGDLSSESTVSRIRTEHFPLTLESARPSHTSQYLCASSEMVGTSLFFGPGTRLTVL.

The genes are TRBV7-2 and TRBJ2-7; TRBD2 matches 10 bases. This CDR3 is 17 amino acids long. Per the germline V gene, CDR1 is SGHTA and CDR2 is FQGNSA. The V gene end was trimmed by 5 bases and the J gene end by 4 bases; junction bases not matched to a gene: 14. The CDR3 nucleotides are TGTGCCAGCAGCACATCAAAGCGGGAGGGCCTCTCGTACGAGCAGTACTTC. Its protein product is CASSTSKREGLSYEQYF.